This TCR beta chain was captured in a study of blood T cell repertoires in COVID-19. Study at large: The study drew acute and convalescent COVID-19 samples from the United States, Italy and Spain. T cells, B-cell-depleted T cells, or PBMCs provided the cDNA or gDNA that served as material.

After removal of 0 bases from V and 4 bases from J, the junction contained 5 bases not matched to a gene. The CDR3 loop spans 15 amino acids. Germline CDR1 is SGHDT and CDR2 is YYEEEE. Study processing details: Amplified reference gene primers provided the basis for estimating nucleated cell counts. Clones were sequenced by immunoSEQ multiplex PCR, and TCRdb holds only the in-frame ones, with some missing. The V and J calls and clone size are taken from that table; D and trimming were inferred from the DNA. This sample has 250,000 to 350,000 clones; about 89% occur once, and the top ten carry 0.94%. The TCR comes from a woman aged 40 to 49 who had recovered from COVID-19. V gene TRBV5-6 combines with J gene TRBJ2-5; TRBD1 aligns across 8 bases. The sample comprised peripheral blood. The chain's CDR3 is CASSLATGGGETQYF. DNA of the CDR3: TGTGCCAGCAGCTTGGCCACAGGGGGTGGAGAGACCCAGTACTTC.